One sample yielded the 15 T cell receptor beta chains listed below, sequenced in a study of T cells in localized non-small cell lung cancer. Some clones are missing from TCRdb's copy, which holds only in-frame ones; the method was immunoSEQ multiplex PCR. The sample yields roughly 18,000 clones, roughly four fifths seen once. The specimen comprised peripheral blood, sampled before any cancer treatment. Source of these receptors: a female donor of 60 years or more with stage I lung adenocarcinoma.

This sequence joins TRBV6-7 and TRBJ1-2; 8 bases match TRBD1. TRBV6-7 is known as an ORF, though its function is uncertain. With 3 bases clipped from V and 5 bases from J, the junction kept 11 bases outside the gene matches. CDR3 length: 16 amino acids. The CDR3 region is CASSYAETGERYGYTF. The DNA of the CDR3 is TGTGCCAGCAGTTATGCGGAGACAGGGGAAAGGTATGGCTACACCTTC.

The chain carries TRBV5-8 and TRBJ1-4; D unclear. Germline CDR1 and CDR2: SGHTS and YDEGEE. Trimming removed 0 bases from V and 8 bases from J, with 14 bases in between. This CDR3 has 15 residues. CDR3 nucleotide sequence: TGTGCCAGCAGCTTGGATTGGTCAATTGGGGAAAAACTGTTTTTT. Translating gives CASSLDWSIGEKLFF.

The rearrangement links TRBV6-5 to TRBJ2-7, with D maybe TRBD1 (5 bases). CDR3 size: 14 residues. CDR1 is MNHEY, CDR2 SVGAGI, per germline. Trimming took 8 bases from V and 0 from J, leaving 14 bases between them. CDR3: CASRRWGVSYEQYF. In DNA form, the CDR3 reads TGTGCCAGCCGTAGGTGGGGCGTCTCCTACGAGCAGTACTTC.

The chain joins TRBV19 to TRBJ2-1; D is perhaps TRBD2 (5 bases). Trimming cost V 5 bases and J 5 bases, with 10 bases left between them. CDR1 is LNHDA and CDR2 is SQIVND in the germline V gene (reference sequence). This CDR3 has 13 residues. The CDR3 loop reads CASSGLRDNEQFF. The CDR3 nucleotides are TGTGCCAGTAGTGGACTCAGAGACAATGAGCAGTTCTTC.

This clone was found a few times. The genes are TRBV10-1 and TRBJ1-1, with unresolved D. The germline V gene encodes CDR1 WNHNN and CDR2 SYGVQD (reference sequence). This CDR3 region has 13 residues. Trimming removed 4 bases at V and 6 bases at J, with 12 bases between. The CDR3 DNA reads TGCGCCAGCAGTGGGCGTGGAGGGTCTGAAGCTTTCTTT. Its translation: CASSGRGGSEAFF.

The CDR3 nucleotides read TGTGCCAGCAGTGATCTCCATGTTGGGTCCTACGAGCAGTACTTC. The encoded protein is CASSDLHVGSYEQYF. The rearrangement uses TRBV2 and TRBJ2-7; no firm D call. The germline gives CDR1 SNHLY, CDR2 FYNNEI. Trimming cost V 3 bases and J 1 base, with 13 bases left between them. The CDR3 loop spans 15 amino acids.

The chain combines TRBV9 with TRBJ2-2, with a possible D match to TRBD2 (6 bases). Germline CDR1 and CDR2: SGDLS and YYNGEE. CDR3 length: 14 residues. Between the trimmed V and J ends, which lost 2 bases and 5 bases, there was a span of 10 bases. The CDR3 spells CASSVGGYTGELFF. CDR3 coding DNA: TGTGCCAGCAGCGTCGGGGGTTATACCGGGGAGCTGTTTTTT.

The V call is TRBV6-1, the J call TRBJ1-2; no firm D call. The CDR3 has 13 residues. Trimming removed 4 bases from V and 6 bases from J, with 12 bases in between. Germline V lookup: CDR1 MNHNS, CDR2 SASEGT. CDR3 nucleotides: TGTGCCAGCAGTGCCACTTTCCAGCATGGCTACACCTTC. Its protein product is CASSATFQHGYTF.

The V gene is TRBV2, the J gene TRBJ2-2; D is ambiguous. The V end lost 6 bases, the J end lost 0 bases, and 11 bases lay between the germline ends. The CDR3 spans 15 residues. CDR1 and CDR2 (germline): SNHLY, FYNNEI. CDR3 DNA sequence: TGTGCCAGCAGCCCCCAGGCGACGAACACCGGGGAGCTGTTTTTT. It specifies CASSPQATNTGELFF.

The chain joins TRBV5-1 to TRBJ1-1, with a weak D call TRBD1 (6 bases). Per germline, CDR1 SGHRS and CDR2 YFSETQ. V lost 3 bases and J 3 bases, leaving 9 bases between the germline ends. The CDR3 contains 13 residues. CDR3: CASSYRVDTEAFF. DNA for the CDR3: TGCGCCAGCAGCTACAGGGTTGACACTGAAGCTTTCTTT.

The V call is TRBV19, the J call TRBJ1-2, with D unresolved. V gave up 9 bases and J gave up 7 bases, with 12 bases separating them. The CDR3 has 11 amino acids. Germline V gene data show CDR1 as LNHDA and CDR2 as SQIVND (reference sequence). Here the CDR3 reads CASHSKSGYTF. The CDR3 bases are TGTGCCAGCCACTCAAAGAGTGGCTACACCTTC.

The chain carries TRBV5-8 and TRBJ1-1; D ambiguous. V was trimmed by 4 bases and J by 4 bases, leaving 14 bases between them. The germline V gene has CDR1 SGHTS and CDR2 YDEGEE. The CDR3 loop spans 14 amino acids. CDR3 DNA sequence: TGTGCCAGCAGCCGACGACAAGAAGGCACTGAAGCTTTCTTT. Amino acids: CASSRRQEGTEAFF.

J is TRBJ1-2 and V is TRBV30; D is undetermined. The CDR3 runs 12 residues. CDR1 is GTSNPN, CDR2 SVGIG, per germline (reference sequence). Trimming cost V 4 bases and J 4 bases, with 10 bases left between them. CDR3 DNA sequence: TGTGCCTGGACTAGGGAAGCCTATGGCTACACCTTC. Amino acids: CAWTREAYGYTF.

This chain joins TRBV7-2 and TRBJ2-1; D is perhaps TRBD1 or TRBD2 (6 bases each). CDR1 and CDR2 from the germline V gene are SGHTA and FQGNSA. V lost 1 base and J 3 bases, leaving 13 bases between the germline ends. The CDR3 extends over 16 amino acids. This CDR3 is CASSLVWGADYNEQFF. The CDR3 region has the DNA TGTGCCAGCAGCTTAGTTTGGGGGGCCGACTACAATGAGCAGTTCTTC.

The V and J genes are TRBV30 and TRBJ1-1, with D unclear. V lost 7 bases to trimming and J lost 4 bases, with 16 bases between them. This CDR3 is 13 amino acids long. The germline V gene has CDR1 GTSNPN and CDR2 SVGIG (reference sequence). The CDR3 sequence: CASSPAGGTEAFF. Here the CDR3 DNA reads TGTGCCTCTAGCCCGGCGGGAGGCACTGAAGCTTTCTTT.